This TCR beta chain originates from a study of T cell responses to AZD1222 COVID-19 vaccine. Findings of the study overall: Regions 160-218 and 743-854 held dominance among vaccine-associated CD4 TCRs, which spanned spike.

Germline V gene sequence: CDR1 SGHAT, CDR2 FQNNGV. The CDR3 loop spans 18 amino acids. Trimming stripped 5 bases from V and 7 bases from J, with 26 bases between. TCRdb keeps only in-frame clones here, not all; method: immunoSEQ multiplex PCR. The sample lists under 150,000 clones; nearly 95% were seen once. As for this clone: Its antigen is currently unknown.

V and J are TRBV11-2 and TRBJ1-4, with TRBD1 as a possible D gene (5 bases). This clonotype was obtained from an adult in good health. Here the sequenced sample was peripheral blood, taken on day 0 of AZD1222 vaccination. CDR3 amino acids: CASSRPPLQSGQGEKLFF. CDR3 bases: TGTGCCAGCAGCCGCCCGCCGTTACAGTCCGGCCAGGGTGAAAAACTGTTTTTT.